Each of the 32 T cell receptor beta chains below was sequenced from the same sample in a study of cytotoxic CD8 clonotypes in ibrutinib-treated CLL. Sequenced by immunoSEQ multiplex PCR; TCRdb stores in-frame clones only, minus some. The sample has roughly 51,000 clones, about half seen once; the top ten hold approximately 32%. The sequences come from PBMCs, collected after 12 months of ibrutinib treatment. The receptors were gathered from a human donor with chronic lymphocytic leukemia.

As DNA, the CDR3 is TGTGCCAGCAGTGGCCGGACAGGGTTTACCTACGAGCAGTACTTC. This translates into CASSGRTGFTYEQYF. The V gene is TRBV27, the J gene TRBJ2-7; 8 bases match TRBD1. The CDR3 sequence is 15 residues long. Germline CDR1 MNHEY, CDR2 SMNVEV (reference sequence). J was trimmed by 2 bases and V by 5 bases; bases with no gene match: 8.

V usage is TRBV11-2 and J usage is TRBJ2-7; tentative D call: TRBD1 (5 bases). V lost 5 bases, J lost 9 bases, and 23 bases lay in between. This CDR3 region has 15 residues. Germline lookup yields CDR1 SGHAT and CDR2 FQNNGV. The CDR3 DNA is TGTGCCAGCAGCCTAGGGGTAGGAACCAGCCGGGCGCAGTACTTC. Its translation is CASSLGVGTSRAQYF.

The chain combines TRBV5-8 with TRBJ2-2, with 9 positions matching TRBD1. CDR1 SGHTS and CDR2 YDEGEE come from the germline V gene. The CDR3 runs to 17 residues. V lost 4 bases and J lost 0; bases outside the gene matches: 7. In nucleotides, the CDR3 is TGTGCCAGCAGCCCCGGGACAGGGTGGCCGAACACCGGGGAGCTGTTTTTT. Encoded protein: CASSPGTGWPNTGELFF.

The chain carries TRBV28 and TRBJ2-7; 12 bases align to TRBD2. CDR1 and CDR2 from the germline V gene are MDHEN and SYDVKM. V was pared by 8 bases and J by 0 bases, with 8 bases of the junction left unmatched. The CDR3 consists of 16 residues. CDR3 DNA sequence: TGTGCCAGCGGCTCTAGCGGGAGGGGAAGCTCCTACGAGCAGTACTTC. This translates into CASGSSGRGSSYEQYF.

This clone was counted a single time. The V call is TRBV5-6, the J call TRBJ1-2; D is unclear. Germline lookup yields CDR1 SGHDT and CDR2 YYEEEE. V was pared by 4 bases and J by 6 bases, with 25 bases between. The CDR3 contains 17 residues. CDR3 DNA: TGTGCCAGCAGCCCCCCCGGAGGGCGGAACTTTGGGCATGGCTACACCTTC. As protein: CASSPPGGRNFGHGYTF.

CDR3 sequence: CASSWDRANTEAFF. CDR3 DNA sequence: TGTGCCAGCAGTTGGGACAGGGCGAACACTGAAGCTTTCTTT. The J gene is TRBJ1-1, the V gene TRBV5-4; TRBD1 agrees at 9 bases. The CDR3 covers 14 residues. Germline CDR1 is SGHNT and CDR2 is YYREEE (reference sequence). After removal of 5 bases from V and 1 base from J, the junction contained 3 bases not matched to a gene.

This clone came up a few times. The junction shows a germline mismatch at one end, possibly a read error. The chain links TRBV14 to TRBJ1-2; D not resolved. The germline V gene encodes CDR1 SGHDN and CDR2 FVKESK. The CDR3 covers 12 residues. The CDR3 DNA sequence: TGTGCCAGCAGCGCTGCGAGACTTGGGTTGGACTTC. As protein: CASSAARLGLDF.

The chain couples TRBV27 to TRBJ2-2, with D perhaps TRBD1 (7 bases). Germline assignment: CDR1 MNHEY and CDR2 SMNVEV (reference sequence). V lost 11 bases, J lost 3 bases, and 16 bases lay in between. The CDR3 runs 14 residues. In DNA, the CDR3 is TGTGCCTCGAAGGCCAGGGGGGACACCGGGGAGCTGTTTTTT. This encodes CASKARGDTGELFF.

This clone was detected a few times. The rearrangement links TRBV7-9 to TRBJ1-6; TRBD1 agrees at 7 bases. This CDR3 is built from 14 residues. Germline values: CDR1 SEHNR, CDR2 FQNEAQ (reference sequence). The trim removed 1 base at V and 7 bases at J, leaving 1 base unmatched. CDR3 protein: CASSLEQGNSPLHF. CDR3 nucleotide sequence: TGTGCCAGCAGCTTAGAACAGGGGAATTCACCCCTCCACTTT.

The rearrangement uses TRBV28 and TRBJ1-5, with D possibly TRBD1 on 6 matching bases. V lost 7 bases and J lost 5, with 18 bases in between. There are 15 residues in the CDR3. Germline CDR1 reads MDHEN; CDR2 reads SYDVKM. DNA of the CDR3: TGTGCCAGCACCCATTTCGGGGGCCGGCATCAGCCCCAGCATTTT. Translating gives CASTHFGGRHQPQHF.

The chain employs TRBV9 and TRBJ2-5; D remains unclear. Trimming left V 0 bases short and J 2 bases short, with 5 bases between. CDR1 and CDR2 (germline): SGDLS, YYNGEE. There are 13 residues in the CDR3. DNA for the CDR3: TGTGCCAGCAGCGTAGCGGGTCAAGAGACCCAGTACTTC. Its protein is CASSVAGQETQYF.

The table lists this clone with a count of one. This CDR3 reads CASSERDSTDTQYF. In DNA, the CDR3 is TGTGCCAGCTCGGAGCGGGATTCCACAGATACGCAGTATTTT. V and J are TRBV18 and TRBJ2-3, with 7 positions matching TRBD2. J lost 2 bases, V lost 6 bases, and 5 bases had no gene match. The length of the CDR3 is 14 residues. Germline values: CDR1 KGHSH, CDR2 LQKENI. Together with reference TRBV18 and TRBJ2-3, the CDR3 gives the full variable domain: NAGVMQNPRHLVRRRGQEARLRCSPMKGHSHVYWYRQLPEEGLKFMVYLQKENIIDESGMPKERFSAEFPKEGPSILRIQQVVRGDSAAYFCASSERDSTDTQYFGPGTRLTVL.

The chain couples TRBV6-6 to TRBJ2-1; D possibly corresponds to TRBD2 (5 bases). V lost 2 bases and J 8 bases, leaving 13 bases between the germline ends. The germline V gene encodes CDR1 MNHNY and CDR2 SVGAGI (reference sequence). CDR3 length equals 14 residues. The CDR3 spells CASSYDYVVYEQFF. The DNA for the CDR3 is TGTGCCAGCAGTTACGACTACGTAGTCTATGAGCAGTTCTTC.

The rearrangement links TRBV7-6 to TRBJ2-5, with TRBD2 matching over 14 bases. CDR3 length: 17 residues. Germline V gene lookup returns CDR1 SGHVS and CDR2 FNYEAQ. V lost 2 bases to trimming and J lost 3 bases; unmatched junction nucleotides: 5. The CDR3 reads CASSLWGLAGVEETQYF. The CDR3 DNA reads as TGTGCCAGCAGCTTATGGGGACTAGCGGGAGTGGAAGAGACCCAGTACTTC.

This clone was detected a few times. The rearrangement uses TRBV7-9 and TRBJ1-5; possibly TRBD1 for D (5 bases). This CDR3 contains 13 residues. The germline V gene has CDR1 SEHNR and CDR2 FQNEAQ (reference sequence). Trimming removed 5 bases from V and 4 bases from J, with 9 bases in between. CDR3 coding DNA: TGTGCCAGCAGCCCACAGGCAAATCAGCCCCAGCATTTT. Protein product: CASSPQANQPQHF.

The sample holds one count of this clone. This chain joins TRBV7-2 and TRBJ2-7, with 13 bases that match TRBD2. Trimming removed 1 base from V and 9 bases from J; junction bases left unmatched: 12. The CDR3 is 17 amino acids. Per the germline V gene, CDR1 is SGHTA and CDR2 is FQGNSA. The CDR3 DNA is TGTGCCAGCAGCTTAGTTACTAGCGGGAGGGCCCGGATTTGGCAGTACTTC. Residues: CASSLVTSGRARIWQYF.

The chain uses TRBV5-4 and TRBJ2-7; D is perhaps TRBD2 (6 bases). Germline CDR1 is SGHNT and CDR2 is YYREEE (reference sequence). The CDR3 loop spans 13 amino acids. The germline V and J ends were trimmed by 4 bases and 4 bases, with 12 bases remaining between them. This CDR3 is CASSTRLDYEQYF. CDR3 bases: TGTGCCAGCAGCACCAGACTAGATTACGAGCAGTACTTC.

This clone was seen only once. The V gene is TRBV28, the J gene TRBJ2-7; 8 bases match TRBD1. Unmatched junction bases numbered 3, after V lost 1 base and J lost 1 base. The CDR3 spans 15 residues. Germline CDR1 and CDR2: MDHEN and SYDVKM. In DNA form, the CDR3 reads TGTGCCAGCAGTTTATTTCAGGGGGCTTCCTACGAGCAGTACTTC. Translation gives CASSLFQGASYEQYF.

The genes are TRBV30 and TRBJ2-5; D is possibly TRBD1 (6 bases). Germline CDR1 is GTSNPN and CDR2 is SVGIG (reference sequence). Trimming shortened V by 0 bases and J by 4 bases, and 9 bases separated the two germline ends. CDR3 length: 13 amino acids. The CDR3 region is CAWSVTGSETQYF. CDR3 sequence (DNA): TGTGCCTGGAGTGTAACAGGGTCAGAGACCCAGTACTTC.

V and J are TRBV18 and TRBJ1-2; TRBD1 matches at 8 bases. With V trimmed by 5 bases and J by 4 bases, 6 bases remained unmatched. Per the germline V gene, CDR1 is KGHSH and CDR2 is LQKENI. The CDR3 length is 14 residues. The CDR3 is CASSATGVGYGYTF. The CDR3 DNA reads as TGTGCCAGCTCAGCGACAGGGGTGGGCTATGGCTACACCTTC.

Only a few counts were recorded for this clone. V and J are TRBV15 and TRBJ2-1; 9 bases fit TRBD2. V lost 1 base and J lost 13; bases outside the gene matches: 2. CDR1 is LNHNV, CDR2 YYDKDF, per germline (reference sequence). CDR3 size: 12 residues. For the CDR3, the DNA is TGTGCCACCAGCAGAGGACTAGCGGATCAGTTCTTC. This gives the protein CATSRGLADQFF.

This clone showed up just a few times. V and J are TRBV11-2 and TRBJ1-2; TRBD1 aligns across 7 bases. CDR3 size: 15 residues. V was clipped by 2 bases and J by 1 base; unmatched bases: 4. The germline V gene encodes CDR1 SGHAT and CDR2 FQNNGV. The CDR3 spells CASSLQGVNNYGYTF. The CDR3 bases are TGTGCCAGCAGCTTACAGGGGGTGAATAACTATGGCTACACCTTC. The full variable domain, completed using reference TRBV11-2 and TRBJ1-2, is EAGVAQSPRYKIIEKRQSVAFWCNPISGHATLYWYQQILGQGPKLLIQFQNNGVVDDSQLPKDRFSAERLKGVDSTLKIQPAKLEDSAVYLCASSLQGVNNYGYTFGSGTRLTVV.

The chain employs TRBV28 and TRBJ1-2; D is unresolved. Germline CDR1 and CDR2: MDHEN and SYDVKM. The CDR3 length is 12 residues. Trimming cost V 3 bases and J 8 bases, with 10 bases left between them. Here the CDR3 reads CASSFEGNGYTF. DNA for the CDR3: TGTGCCAGCAGTTTCGAAGGGAACGGCTACACCTTC.

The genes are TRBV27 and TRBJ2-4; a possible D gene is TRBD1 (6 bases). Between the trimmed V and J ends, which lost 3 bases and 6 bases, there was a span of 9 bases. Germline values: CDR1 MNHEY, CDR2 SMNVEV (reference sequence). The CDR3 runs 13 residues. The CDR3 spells CASSLGHSNIQYF. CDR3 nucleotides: TGTGCCAGCAGTTTGGGACATTCAAACATTCAGTACTTC.

CDR3 nucleotides: TGTGCCAGCAGCCCTAGTGGGGGCAACACCTACGAGCAGTACTTC. Its translation: CASSPSGGNTYEQYF. This chain connects TRBV7-9 to TRBJ2-7, with D perhaps matching TRBD1 (6 bases). Trimming took 5 bases from V and 2 from J, leaving 16 bases between them. The CDR3 contains 15 residues. Per germline, CDR1 SEHNR and CDR2 FQNEAQ (reference sequence).

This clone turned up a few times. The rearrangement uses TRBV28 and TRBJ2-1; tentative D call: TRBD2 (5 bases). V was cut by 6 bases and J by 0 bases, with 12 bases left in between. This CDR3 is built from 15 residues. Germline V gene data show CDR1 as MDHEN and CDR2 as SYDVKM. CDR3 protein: CASRDGSRSYNEQFF. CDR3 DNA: TGTGCCAGCAGGGATGGGAGTCGCTCCTACAATGAGCAGTTCTTC. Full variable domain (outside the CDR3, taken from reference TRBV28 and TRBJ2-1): DVKVTQSSRYLVKRTGEKVFLECVQDMDHENMFWYRQDPGLGLRLIYFSYDVKMKEKGDIPEGYSVSREKKERFSLILESASTNQTSMYLCASRDGSRSYNEQFFGPGTRLTVL.

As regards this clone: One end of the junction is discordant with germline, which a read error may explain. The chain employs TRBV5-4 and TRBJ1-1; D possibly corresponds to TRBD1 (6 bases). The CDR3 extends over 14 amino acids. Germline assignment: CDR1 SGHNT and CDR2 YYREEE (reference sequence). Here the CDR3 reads CASSYLGANTEAFF. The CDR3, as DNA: TGCGCCAGCAGCTACTTGGGGGCAAACACTGAAGCTTTCTTT.

CDR3: CASSPRLAGGLVYNEQFF. The CDR3 DNA is TGTGCCAGCAGCCCACGACTAGCGGGAGGGCTTGTATACAATGAGCAGTTCTTC. The chain couples TRBV13 to TRBJ2-1; 14 bases line up with TRBD2. The CDR3 covers 18 residues. Germline V lookup: CDR1 PRHDT, CDR2 FYEKMQ (reference sequence). V gave up 5 bases and J gave up 4 bases; unmatched junction bases: 10.

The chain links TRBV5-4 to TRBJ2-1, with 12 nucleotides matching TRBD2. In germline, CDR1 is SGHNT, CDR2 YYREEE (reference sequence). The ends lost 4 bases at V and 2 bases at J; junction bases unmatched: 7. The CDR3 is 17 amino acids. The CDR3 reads CASSDRTSGTTYNEQFF. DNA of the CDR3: TGTGCCAGCAGCGACCGGACTAGCGGGACGACCTACAATGAGCAGTTCTTC.

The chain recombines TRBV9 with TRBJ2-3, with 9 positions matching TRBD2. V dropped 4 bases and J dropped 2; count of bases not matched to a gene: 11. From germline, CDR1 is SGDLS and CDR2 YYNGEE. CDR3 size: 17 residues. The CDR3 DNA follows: TGTGCCAGCAGCCGCGGAGGTAGCGGGAGTATCACAGATACGCAGTATTTT. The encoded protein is CASSRGGSGSITDTQYF.

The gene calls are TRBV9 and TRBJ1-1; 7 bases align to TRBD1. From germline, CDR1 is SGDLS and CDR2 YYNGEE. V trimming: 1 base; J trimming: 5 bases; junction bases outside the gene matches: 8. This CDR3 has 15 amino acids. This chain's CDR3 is CASSVFYSGGTEAFF. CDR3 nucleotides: TGTGCCAGCAGCGTATTTTACTCAGGGGGAACTGAAGCTTTCTTT.

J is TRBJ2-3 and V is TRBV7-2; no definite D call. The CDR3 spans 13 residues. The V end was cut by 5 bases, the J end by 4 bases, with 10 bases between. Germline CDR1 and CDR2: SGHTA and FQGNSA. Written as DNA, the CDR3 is TGTGCCAGCAGCCCCGAGGTAGCAGATACGCAGTATTTT. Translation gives CASSPEVADTQYF.